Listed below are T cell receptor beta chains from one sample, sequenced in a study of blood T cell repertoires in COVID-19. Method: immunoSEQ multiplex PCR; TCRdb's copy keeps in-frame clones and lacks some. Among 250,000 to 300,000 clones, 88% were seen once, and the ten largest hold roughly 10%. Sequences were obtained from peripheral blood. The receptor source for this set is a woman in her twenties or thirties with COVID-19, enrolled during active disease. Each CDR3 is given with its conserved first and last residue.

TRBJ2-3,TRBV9,CASSPKGAGGTDTQYF
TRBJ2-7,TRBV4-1,CASSQTPTGVYEQYF
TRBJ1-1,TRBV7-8,CASSPGRGPEAFF
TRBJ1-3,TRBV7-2,CASSLGGFGNTIYF
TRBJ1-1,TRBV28,CASRRGSAEAFF
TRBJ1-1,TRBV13,CASSFRTDWNTEAFF
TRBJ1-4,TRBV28,CASSAGRVALFF
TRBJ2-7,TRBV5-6,CASSLGLTSGMYEQYF
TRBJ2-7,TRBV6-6,CASNNQGGNYEQYF
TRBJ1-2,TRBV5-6,CASILGQGSLSYGYTF
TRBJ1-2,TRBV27,CASSLSGNYGYTF
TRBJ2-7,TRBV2,CASSENSYEQYF
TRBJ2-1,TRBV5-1,CASSRDLAGPGEQFF
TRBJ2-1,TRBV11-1,CASSLGASYNEQFF
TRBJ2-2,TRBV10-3,CAISGFSGNTGELFF
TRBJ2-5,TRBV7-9,CASSPQTSGRAQETQYF
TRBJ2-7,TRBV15,CATSPKGQGFYEQYF
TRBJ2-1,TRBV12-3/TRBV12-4,CASRPLAGEGQFF
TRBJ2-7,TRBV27,CASRGWRDEQYF
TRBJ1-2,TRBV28,CASRTLSGLLYGYTF
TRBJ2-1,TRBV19,CASSMGLQGASEQFF
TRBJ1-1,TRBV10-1,CASRPDWNTEAFF
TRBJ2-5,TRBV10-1,CASSEGLAGETQYF
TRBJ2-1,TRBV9,CASSLVPGLAGVGGYNEQFF
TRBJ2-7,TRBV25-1,CASSGVGLYEQYF
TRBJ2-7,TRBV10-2,CASRNSGRAANEQYF
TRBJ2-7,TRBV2,CASSESTGMLNEQYF
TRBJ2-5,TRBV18,CASSPRTGEQTQYF
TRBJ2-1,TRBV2,CASTGYNEQFF
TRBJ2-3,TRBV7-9,CASSFPTSGTDTQYF
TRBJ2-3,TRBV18,CASSPPVTYGDTQYF
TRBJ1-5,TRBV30,CAWSVGEGPNQPQHF
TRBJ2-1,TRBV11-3,CASSSGGPSGNEQFF
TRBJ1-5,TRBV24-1,CATSSQGANQPQHF
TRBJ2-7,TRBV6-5,CASNRDRGIEQYF
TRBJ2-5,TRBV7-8,CASSPLALAGVRGGETQYF
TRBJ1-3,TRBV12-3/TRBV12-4,CASSFTVGNTIYF
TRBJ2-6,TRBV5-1,CASSLGLAGPGSGANVLTF
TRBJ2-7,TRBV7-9,CASSAGTGLYEQYF
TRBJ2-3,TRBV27,CASSLKLRDRGTDTQYF
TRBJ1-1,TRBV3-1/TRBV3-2,CASSQRRERAFF
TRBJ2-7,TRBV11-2,CASSLDLNSYEQYF
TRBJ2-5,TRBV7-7,CASSLGGTVETQYF
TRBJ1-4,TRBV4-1,CASSQVPGHEDEKLFF
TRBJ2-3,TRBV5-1,CASSFLRQSGRRAYF
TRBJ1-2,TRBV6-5,CASSYSGTGVYGYTF
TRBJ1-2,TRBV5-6,CASSPTGVGYTF
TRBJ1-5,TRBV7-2,CASSSQGISNQPQHF
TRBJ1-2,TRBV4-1,CASSQTTGPSYGYTF
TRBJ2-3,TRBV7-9,CASSPRTSGGTDTQYF
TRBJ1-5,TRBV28,CASGNAGSQHF
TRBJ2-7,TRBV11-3,CASSPGLAGEGGEQYF
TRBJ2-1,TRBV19,CASAWTGDGEQFF
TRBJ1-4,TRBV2,CASSGTSEERLFF
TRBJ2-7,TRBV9,CASSVAAGTSGKNEQYF
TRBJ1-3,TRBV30,CAWSVERGITPYSGNTIYF
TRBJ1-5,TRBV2,CASSRSNQPQHF